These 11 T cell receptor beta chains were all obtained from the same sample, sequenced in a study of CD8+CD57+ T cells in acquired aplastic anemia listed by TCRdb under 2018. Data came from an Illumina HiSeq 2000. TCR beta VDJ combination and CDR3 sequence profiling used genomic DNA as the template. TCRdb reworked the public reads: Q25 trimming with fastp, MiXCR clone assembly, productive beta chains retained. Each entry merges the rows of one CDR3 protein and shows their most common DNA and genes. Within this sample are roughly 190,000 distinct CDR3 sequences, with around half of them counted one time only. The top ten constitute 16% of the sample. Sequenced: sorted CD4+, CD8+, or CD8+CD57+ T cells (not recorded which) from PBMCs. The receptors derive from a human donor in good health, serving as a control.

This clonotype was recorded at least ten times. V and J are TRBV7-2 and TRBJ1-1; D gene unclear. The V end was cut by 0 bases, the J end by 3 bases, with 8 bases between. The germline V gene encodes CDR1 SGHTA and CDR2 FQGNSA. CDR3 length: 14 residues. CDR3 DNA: TGTGCCAGCAGCTTAGCGGACCCTTACACTGAAGCTTTCTTT. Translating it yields CASSLADPYTEAFF. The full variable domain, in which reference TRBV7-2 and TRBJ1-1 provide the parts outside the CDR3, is GAGVSQSPSNKVTEKGKDVELRCDPISGHTALYWYRQSLGQGLEFLIYFQGNSAPDKSGLPSDRFSAERTGGSVSTLTIQRTQQEDSAVYLCASSLADPYTEAFFGQGTRLTVV.

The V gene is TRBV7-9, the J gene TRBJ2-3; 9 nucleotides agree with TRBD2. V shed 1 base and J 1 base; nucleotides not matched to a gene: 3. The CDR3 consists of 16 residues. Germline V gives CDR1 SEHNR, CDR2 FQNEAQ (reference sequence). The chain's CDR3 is CASSLGLAGRTDTQYF. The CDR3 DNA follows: TGTGCCAGCAGCTTAGGGCTAGCGGGGCGCACAGATACGCAGTATTTT.

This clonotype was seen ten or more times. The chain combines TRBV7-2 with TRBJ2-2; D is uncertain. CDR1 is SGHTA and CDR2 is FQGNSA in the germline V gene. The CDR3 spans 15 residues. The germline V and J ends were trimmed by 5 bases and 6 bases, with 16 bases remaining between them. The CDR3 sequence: CASSLGHPSAGELFF. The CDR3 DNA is TGTGCCAGCAGCCTAGGGCATCCGAGTGCCGGGGAGCTGTTTTTT.

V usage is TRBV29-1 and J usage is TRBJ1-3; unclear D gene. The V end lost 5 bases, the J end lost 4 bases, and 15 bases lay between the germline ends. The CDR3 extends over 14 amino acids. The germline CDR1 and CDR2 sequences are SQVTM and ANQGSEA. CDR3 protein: CSVTLSPGGNTIYF. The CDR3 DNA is TGCAGCGTTACCTTATCTCCCGGGGGAAACACCATATATTTT.

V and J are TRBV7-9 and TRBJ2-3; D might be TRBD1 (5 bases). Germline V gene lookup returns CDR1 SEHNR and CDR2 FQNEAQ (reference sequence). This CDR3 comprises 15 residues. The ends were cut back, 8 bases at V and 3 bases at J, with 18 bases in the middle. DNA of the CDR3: TGTGCCAGCTCTACAGGTAGTATTACAACAGATACGCAGTATTTT. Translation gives CASSTGSITTDTQYF.

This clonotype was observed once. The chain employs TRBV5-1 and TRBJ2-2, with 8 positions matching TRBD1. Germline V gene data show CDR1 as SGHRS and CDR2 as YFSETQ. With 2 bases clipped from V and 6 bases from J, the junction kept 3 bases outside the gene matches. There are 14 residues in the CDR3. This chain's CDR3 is CASSFGQGSGELFF. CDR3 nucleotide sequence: TGCGCCAGCAGCTTTGGACAGGGATCCGGGGAGCTGTTTTTT. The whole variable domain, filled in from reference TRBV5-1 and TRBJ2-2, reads KAGVTQTPRYLIKTRGQQVTLSCSPISGHRSVSWYQQTPGQGLQFLFEYFSETQRNKGNFPGRFSGRQFSNSRSEMNVSTLELGDSALYLCASSFGQGSGELFFGEGSRLTVL.

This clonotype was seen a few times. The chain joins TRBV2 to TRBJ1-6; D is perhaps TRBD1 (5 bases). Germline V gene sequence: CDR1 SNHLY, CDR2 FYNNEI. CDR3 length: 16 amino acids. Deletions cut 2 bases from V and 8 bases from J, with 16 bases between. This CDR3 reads CASSERDAFLDSPLHF. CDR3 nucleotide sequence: TGTGCCAGCAGTGAAAGGGACGCCTTTTTGGATTCACCCCTCCACTTT.

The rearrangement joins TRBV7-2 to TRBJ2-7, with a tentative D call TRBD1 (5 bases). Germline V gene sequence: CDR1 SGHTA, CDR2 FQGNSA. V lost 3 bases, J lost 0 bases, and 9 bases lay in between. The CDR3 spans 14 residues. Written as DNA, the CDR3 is TGTGCCAGCAGCTTGGTAGGGGACTCCTACGAGCAGTACGTC. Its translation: CASSLVGDSYEQYV.

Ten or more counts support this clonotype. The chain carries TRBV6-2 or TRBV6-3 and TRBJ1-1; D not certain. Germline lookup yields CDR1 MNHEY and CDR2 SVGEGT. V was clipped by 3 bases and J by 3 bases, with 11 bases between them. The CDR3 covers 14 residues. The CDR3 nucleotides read TGTGCCAGCAGTTATACTACATGGGACACTGAAGCTTTCTTT. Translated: CASSYTTWDTEAFF.

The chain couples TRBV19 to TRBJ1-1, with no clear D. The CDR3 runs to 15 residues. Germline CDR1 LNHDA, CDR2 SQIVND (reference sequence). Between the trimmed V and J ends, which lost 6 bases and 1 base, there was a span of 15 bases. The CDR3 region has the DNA TGTGCCAGTAGCTTCCCCGGTAGGCCGAACACTGAAGCTTTCTTT. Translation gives CASSFPGRPNTEAFF.

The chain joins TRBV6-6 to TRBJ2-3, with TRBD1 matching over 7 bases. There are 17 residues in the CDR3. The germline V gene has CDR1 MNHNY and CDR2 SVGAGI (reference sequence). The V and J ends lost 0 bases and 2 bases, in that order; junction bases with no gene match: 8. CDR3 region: CASSYSRDSSATDTQYF. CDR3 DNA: TGTGCCAGCAGTTACTCGAGGGACAGCTCAGCCACAGATACGCAGTATTTT.